Described below is a single T cell receptor beta chain sequence and its context. What it binds is not known. This CDR3 is 15 amino acids long. The germline V and J ends were trimmed by 0 bases and 6 bases, with 12 bases remaining between them. CDR1 and CDR2 from the germline V gene are MNHEY and SVGAGI. The source of the sample is a study of CD8 T cells in ankylosing spondylitis. Whole-study findings and limits: As for the disease-linked clones, they showed a CD8+ phenotype and occurred at relatively low frequencies in peripheral blood. Some of the motif variants had earlier been found in reactive arthritis patients' fluid and blood.

Libraries of TCR beta came from quantitative 5'-RACE with molecular barcodes. Each CDR3 protein gets one entry after TCRdb re-called the 5' RACE reads with MiXCR. The repertoire holds 150,000 or so distinct CDR3 sequences, approximately 32% seen once, with 5.5% to 7.5% in the top ten. The receptor's source is a male donor with ankylosing spondylitis. Sequences were obtained from synovial fluid, either unsorted or a sorted T cell fraction (not recorded which). The chain employs TRBV6-5 and TRBJ2-1, with TRBD2 as a possible D gene (6 bases). CDR3 nucleotide sequence: TGTGCCAGCAGTTACTCGTGGGACTCGATCAATGAGCAGTTCTTC. It codes for CASSYSWDSINEQFF.